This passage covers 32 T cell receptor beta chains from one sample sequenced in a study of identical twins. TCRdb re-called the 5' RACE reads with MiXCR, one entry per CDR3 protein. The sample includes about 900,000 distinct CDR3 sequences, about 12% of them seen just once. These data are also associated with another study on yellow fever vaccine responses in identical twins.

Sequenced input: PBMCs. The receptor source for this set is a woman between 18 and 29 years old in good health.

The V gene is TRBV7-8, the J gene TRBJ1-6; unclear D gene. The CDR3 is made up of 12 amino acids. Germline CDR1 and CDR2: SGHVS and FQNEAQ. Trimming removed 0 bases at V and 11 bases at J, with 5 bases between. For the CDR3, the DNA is TGTGCCAGCAGCTTAGCTGGGGCACCCCTCCACTTT. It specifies CASSLAGAPLHF.

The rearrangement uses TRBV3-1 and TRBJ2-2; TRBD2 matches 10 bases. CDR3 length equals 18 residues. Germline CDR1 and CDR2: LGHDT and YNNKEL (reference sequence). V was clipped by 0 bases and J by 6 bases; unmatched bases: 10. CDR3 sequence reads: CASSQDFGLAGVSGELFF. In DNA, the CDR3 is TGTGCCAGCAGCCAAGATTTCGGCCTAGCGGGGGTATCCGGGGAGCTGTTTTTT. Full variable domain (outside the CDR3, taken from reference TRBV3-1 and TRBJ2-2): DTAVSQTPKYLVTQMGNDKSIKCEQNLGHDTMYWYKQDSKKFLKIMFSYNNKELIINETVPNRFSPKSPDKAHLNLHINSLELGDSAVYFCASSQDFGLAGVSGELFFGEGSRLTVL.

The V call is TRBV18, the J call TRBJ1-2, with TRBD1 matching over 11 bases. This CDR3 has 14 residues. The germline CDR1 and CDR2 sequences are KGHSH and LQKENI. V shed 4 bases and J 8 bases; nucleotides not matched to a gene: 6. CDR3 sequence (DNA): TGTGCCAGCTCACAGGGACAGGGGGTAAACGGCTACACCTTC. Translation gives CASSQGQGVNGYTF.

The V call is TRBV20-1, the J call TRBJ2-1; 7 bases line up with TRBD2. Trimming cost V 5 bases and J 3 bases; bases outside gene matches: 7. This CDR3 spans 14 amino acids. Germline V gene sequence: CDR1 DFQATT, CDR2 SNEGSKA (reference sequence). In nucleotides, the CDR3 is TGCAGTGCTCCTCGAGCGGGGTACTACAATGAGCAGTTCTTC. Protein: CSAPRAGYYNEQFF.

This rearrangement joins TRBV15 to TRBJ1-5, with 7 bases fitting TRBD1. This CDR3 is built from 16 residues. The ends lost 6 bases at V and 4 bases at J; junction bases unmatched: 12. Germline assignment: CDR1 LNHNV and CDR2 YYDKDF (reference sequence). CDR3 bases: TGTGCCACCAGTCCAACTCGACAGGGCCGAAATCAGCCCCAGCATTTT. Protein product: CATSPTRQGRNQPQHF.

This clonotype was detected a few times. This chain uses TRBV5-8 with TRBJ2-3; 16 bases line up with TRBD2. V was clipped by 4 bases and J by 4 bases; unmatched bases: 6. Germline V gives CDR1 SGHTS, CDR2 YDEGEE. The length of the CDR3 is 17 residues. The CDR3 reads CASSPGTSGRAPDTQYF. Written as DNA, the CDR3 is TGTGCCAGCAGCCCTGGGACTAGCGGGAGGGCCCCAGATACGCAGTATTTT.

The chain's CDR3 is CASSHRLGQLQETQYF. CDR3 bases: TGTGCCAGCAGCCATAGGTTGGGACAGCTCCAAGAGACCCAGTACTTC. This chain connects TRBV7-8 to TRBJ2-5, with 7 bases matching TRBD1. V was clipped by 5 bases and J by 1 base; unmatched bases: 10. The CDR3 loop spans 16 amino acids. Germline values: CDR1 SGHVS, CDR2 FQNEAQ.

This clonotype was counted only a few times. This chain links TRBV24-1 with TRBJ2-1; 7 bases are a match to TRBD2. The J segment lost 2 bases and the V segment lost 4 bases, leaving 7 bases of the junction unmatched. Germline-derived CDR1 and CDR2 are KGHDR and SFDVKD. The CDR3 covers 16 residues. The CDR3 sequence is CATSDRGGGAYNEQFF. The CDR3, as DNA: TGTGCCACCAGTGACCGGGGTGGGGGGGCCTACAATGAGCAGTTCTTC.

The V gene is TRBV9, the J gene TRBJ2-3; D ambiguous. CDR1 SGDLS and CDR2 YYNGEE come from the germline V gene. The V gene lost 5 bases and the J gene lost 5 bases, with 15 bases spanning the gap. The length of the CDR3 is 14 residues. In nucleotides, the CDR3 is TGTGCCAGCAGTAAGAGATCAGGAGTAGATACGCAGTATTTT. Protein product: CASSKRSGVDTQYF.

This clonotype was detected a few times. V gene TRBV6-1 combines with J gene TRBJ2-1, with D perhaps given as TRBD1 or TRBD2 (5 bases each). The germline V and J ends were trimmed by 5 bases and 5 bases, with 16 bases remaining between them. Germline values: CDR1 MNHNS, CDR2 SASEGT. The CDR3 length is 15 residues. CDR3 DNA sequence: TGTGCCAGCAGTCCGGGGACCGCCTGGGACAATGAGCAGTTCTTC. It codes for CASSPGTAWDNEQFF.

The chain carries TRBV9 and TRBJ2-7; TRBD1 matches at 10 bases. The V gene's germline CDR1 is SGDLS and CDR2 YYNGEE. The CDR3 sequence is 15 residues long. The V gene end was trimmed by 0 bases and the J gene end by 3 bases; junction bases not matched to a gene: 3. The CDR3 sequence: CASSVGQGAGYEQYF. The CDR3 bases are TGTGCCAGCAGCGTAGGACAGGGGGCCGGCTACGAGCAGTACTTC. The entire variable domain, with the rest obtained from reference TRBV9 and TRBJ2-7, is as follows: DSGVTQTPKHLITATGQRVTLRCSPRSGDLSVYWYQQSLDQGLQFLIQYYNGEERAKGNILERFSAQQFPDLHSELNLSSLELGDSALYFCASSVGQGAGYEQYFGPGTRLTVT.

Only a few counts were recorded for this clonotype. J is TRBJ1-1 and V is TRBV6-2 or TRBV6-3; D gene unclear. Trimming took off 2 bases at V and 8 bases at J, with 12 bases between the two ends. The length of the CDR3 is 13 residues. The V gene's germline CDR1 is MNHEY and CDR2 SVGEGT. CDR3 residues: CASSYLQAPEAFF. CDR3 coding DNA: TGTGCCAGCAGTTACCTACAAGCCCCAGAAGCTTTCTTT.

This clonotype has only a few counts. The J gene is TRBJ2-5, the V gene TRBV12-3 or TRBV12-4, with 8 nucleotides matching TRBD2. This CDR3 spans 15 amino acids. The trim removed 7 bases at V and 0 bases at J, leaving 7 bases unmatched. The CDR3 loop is CASKVAGGNQETQYF. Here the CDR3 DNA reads TGTGCCAGCAAGGTGGCGGGAGGAAACCAAGAGACCCAGTACTTC.

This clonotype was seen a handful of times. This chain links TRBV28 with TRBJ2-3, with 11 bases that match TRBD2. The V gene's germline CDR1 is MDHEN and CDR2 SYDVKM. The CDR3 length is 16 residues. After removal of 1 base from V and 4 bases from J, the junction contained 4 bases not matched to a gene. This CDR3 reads CASSLFSGGVPDTQYF. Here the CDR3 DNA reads TGTGCCAGCAGTTTATTTAGCGGGGGGGTCCCAGATACGCAGTATTTT.

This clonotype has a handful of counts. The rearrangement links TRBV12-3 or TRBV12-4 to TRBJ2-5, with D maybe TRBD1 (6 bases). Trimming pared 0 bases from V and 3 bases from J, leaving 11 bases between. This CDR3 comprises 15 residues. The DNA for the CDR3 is TGTGCCAGCAGTTTAGCGGGAAGGGACAAAGAGACCCAGTACTTC. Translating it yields CASSLAGRDKETQYF.

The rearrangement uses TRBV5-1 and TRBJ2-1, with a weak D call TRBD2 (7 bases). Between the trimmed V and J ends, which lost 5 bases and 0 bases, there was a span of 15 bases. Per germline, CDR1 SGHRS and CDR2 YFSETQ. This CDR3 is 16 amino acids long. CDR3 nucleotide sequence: TGCGCCAGCAGAGGGGGGGGATCGGGCTCCTACAATGAGCAGTTCTTC. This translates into CASRGGGSGSYNEQFF.

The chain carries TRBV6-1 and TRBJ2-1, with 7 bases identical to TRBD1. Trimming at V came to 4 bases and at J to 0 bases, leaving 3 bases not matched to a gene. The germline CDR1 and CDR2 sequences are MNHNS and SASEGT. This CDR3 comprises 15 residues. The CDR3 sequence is CASSARTGSYNEQFF. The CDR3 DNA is TGTGCCAGCAGTGCAAGGACAGGCTCCTACAATGAGCAGTTCTTC.

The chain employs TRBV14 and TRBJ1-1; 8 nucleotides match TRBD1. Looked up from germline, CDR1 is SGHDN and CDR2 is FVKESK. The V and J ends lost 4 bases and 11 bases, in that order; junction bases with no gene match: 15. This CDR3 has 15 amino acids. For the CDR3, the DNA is TGTGCCAGCAGCCCGAACAGGGGGGTCGGATATATGGCTTTCTTT. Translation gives CASSPNRGVGYMAFF.

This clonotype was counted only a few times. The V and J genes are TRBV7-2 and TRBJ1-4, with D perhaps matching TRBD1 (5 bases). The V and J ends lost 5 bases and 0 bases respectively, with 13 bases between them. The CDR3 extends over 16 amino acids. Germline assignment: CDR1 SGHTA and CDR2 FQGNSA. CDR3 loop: CASSRRGVSTNEKLFF. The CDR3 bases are TGTGCCAGCAGCCGGCGGGGGGTTTCAACTAATGAAAAACTGTTTTTT.

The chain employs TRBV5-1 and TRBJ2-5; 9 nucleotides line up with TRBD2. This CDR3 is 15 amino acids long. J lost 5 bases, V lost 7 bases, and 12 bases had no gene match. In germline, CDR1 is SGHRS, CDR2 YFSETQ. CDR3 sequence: CASAVRGGYEETQYF. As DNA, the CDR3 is TGCGCCAGCGCCGTGCGGGGGGGGTACGAGGAGACCCAGTACTTC.

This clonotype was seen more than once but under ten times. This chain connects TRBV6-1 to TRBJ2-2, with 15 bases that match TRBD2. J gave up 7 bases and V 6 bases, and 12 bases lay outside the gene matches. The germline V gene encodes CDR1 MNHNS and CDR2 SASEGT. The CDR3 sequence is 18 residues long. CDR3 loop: CASSSGGLAGGSGGELFF. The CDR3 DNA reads TGTGCCAGCAGCAGTGGGGGACTAGCGGGAGGTTCGGGCGGGGAGCTGTTTTTT.

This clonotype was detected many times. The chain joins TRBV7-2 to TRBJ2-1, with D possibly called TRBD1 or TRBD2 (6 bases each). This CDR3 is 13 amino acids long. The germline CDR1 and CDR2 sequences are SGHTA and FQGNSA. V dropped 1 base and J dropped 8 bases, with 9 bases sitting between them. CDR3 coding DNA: TGTGCCAGCAGCTTAGTGGGGGGCTATGAGCAGTTCTTC. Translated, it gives CASSLVGGYEQFF.

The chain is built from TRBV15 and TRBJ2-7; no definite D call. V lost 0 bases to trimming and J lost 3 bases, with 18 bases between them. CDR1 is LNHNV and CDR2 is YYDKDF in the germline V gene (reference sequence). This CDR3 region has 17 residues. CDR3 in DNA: TGTGCCACCAGCAGAGACCCTTCGGAGAGGAGCTACTACGAGCAGTACGTC. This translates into CATSRDPSERSYYEQYV.

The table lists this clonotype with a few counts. CDR3 amino acids: CASSFLGFRVSETQYF. CDR3 nucleotide sequence: TGTGCCAGCAGTTTTTTGGGCTTTAGGGTGTCTGAGACCCAGTACTTC. This chain connects TRBV12-3 or TRBV12-4 to TRBJ2-5; D is unclear. V shed 3 bases and J shed 5 bases, with 19 bases lying between them. The CDR3 runs 16 residues.

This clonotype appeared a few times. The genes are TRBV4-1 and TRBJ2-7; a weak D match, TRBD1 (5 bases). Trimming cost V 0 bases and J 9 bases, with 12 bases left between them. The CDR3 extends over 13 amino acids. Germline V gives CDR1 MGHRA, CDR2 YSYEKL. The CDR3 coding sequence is TGCGCCAGCAGCCAAGATAGGGGATGGGGGCAGTACGTC. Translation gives CASSQDRGWGQYV.

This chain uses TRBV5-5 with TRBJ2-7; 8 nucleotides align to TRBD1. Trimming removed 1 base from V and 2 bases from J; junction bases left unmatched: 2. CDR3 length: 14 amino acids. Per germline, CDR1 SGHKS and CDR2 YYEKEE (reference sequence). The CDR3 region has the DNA TGTGCCAGCAGCTTGCTCAGGGGGCCCTACGAGCAGTACTTC. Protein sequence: CASSLLRGPYEQYF.

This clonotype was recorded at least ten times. The chain's CDR3 is CASSEGGGGSPLHF. CDR3 nucleotides: TGCGCCAGCAGCGAGGGGGGAGGGGGCTCACCCCTCCACTTT. The rearrangement links TRBV5-1 to TRBJ1-6; 7 bases are a match to TRBD1. This CDR3 has 14 amino acids. CDR1 and CDR2 from the germline V gene are SGHRS and YFSETQ. V lost 4 bases to trimming and J lost 10 bases; unmatched junction nucleotides: 8. The full variable domain, rest sourced from reference TRBV5-1 and TRBJ1-6, is KAGVTQTPRYLIKTRGQQVTLSCSPISGHRSVSWYQQTPGQGLQFLFEYFSETQRNKGNFPGRFSGRQFSNSRSEMNVSTLELGDSALYLCASSEGGGGSPLHFGNGTRLTVT.

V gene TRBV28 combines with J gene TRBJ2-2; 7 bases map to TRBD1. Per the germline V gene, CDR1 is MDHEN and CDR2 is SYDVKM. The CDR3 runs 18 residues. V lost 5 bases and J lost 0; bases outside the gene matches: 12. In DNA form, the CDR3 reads TGTGCCAGCAGTCCTACCCACCCGGGACAGACGAACACCGGGGAGCTGTTTTTT. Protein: CASSPTHPGQTNTGELFF.

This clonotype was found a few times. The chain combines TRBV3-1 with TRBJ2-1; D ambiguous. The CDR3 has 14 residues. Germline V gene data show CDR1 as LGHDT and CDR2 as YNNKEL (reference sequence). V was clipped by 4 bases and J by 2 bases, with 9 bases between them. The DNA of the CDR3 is TGTGCCAGCAGCCCTATGCCCGCCTACAATGAGCAGTTCTTC. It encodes CASSPMPAYNEQFF.

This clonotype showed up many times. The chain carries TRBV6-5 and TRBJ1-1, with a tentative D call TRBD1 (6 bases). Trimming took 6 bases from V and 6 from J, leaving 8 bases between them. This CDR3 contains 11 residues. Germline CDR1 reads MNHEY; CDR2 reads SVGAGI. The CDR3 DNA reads TGTGCCAGCAGACAGGGTGCTGAAGCTTTCTTT. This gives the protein CASRQGAEAFF.

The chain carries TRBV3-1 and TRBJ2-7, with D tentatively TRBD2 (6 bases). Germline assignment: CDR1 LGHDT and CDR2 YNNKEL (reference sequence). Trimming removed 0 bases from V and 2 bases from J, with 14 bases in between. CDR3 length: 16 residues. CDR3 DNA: TGTGCCAGCAGCCAAGAGGTCGCCGGGAGCACCTACGAGCAGTACTTC. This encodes CASSQEVAGSTYEQYF.

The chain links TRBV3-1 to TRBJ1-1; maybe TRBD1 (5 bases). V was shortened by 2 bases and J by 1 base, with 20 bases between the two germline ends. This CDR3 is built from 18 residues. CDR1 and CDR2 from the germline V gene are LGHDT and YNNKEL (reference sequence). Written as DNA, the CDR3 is TGTGCCAGCAGCCAAATCCGCCCATCAAGGGGCAGGAACACTGAAGCTTTCTTT. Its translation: CASSQIRPSRGRNTEAFF.